This T cell receptor beta chain was found in a study of Graves' ophthalmopathy and Graves' hyperthyroidism. Stable hyperthyroid donors showed no ophthalmopathy during 18 months follow-up. Study-wide findings and caveats: Appearing in blood as well were most expanded thyroid clonotypes above 0.001 frequency.

This clonotype was picked up many times. The antigen is not known. Amplification of TCR beta CDR3 regions used RNA transcripts. The first-round RT-PCR employed HTBI primers together with the Qiagen OneStep RT-PCR kit. A multiplex PCR was then performed as the second round. TCRdb analysed the multiplex PCR reads with MiXCR anew, one entry per CDR3 protein. There are 500,000 to 700,000 distinct CDR3 sequences in the sample; 22% occur only once, and around 7% lies in the top ten. What was sequenced was peripheral blood. The clonotype originates from a woman aged 18-29 years with stable Graves' hyperthyroidism. Some clones in this sample may be carry-over from other donors' samples.

CDR3: CASNLTGGFCLAKNIQYF. CDR3 bases: TGTGCCAGCAACCTCACAGGGGGCTTCTGTCTAGCCAAAAACATTCAGTACTTC. The chain carries TRBV12-3 or TRBV12-4 and TRBJ2-4, with 9 bases matching TRBD1. The CDR3 spans 18 residues. The trim removed 7 bases at V and 0 bases at J, leaving 13 bases unmatched.